This T cell receptor (beta chain) was observed in a study of OX40 agonist ivuxolimab in advanced cancers. The CDR3 extends over 14 amino acids. The germline CDR1 and CDR2 sequences are LNHDA and SQIVND (reference sequence). Trimming pared 3 bases from V and 1 base from J, leaving 10 bases between. Assay used: immunoSEQ multiplex PCR; TCRdb lists only in-frame clones, some missing. The table shows more than 35,000 clones, with 75% to 90% occurring only once. The sequence was collected from an adult with an advanced solid tumor such as melanoma, head and neck, liver or kidney cancer. The sample here was CD4+ or CD8+ T cells sorted from blood, taken in a trial of the OX40 agonist ivuxolimab. The rearrangement links TRBV19 to TRBJ2-7; D unclear. The CDR3 DNA is TGTGCCAGTAGTATGTCGCCAACTTCCTACGAGCAGTACTTC. It codes for CASSMSPTSYEQYF.